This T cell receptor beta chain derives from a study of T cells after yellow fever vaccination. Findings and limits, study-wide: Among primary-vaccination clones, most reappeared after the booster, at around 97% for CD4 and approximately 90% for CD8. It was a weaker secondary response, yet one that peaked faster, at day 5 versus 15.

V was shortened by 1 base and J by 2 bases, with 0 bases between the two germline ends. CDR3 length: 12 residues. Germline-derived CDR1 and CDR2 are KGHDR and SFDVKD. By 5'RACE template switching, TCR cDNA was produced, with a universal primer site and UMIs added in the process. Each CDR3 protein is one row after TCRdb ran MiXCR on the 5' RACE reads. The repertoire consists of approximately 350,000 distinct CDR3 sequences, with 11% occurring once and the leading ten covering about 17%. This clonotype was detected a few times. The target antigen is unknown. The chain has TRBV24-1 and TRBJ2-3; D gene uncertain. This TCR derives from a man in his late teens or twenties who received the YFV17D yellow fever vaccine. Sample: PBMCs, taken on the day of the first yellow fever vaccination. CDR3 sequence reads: CATSDFTDTQYF. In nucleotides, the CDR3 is TGTGCCACCAGTGATTTCACAGATACGCAGTATTTT.